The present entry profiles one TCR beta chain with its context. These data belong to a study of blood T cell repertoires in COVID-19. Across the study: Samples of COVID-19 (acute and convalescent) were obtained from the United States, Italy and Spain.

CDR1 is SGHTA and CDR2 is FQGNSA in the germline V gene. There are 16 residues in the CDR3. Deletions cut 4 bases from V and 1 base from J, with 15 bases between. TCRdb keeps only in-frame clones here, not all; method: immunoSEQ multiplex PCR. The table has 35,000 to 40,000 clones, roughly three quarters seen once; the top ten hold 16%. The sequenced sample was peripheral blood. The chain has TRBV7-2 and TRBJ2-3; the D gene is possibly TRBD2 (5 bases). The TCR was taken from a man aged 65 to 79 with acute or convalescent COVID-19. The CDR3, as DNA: TGTGCCAGCAGCTCCCGAAAGGGAGAGGGCACAGATACGCAGTATTTT. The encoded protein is CASSSRKGEGTDTQYF.